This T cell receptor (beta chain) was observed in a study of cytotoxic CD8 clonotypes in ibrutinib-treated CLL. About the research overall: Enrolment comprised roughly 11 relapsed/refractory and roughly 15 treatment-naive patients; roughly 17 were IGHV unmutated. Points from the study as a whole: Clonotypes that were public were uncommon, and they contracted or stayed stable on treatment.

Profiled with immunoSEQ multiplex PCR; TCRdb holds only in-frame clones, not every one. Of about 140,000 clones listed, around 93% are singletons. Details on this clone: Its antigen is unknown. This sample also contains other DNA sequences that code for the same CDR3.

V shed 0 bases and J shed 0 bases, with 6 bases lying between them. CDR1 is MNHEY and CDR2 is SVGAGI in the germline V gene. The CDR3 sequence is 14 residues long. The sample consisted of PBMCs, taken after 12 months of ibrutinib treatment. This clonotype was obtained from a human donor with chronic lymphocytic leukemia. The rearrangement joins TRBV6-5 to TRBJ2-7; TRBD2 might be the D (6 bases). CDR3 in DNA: TGTGCCAGCAGTTACTCGGGGGGCTCCTACGAGCAGTACTTC. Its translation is CASSYSGGSYEQYF.